Described below is a single T cell receptor beta chain sequence and its context. Its matching antigen is unknown. TCRdb re-called the PCR reads through MiXCR, storing one row per CDR3 protein. Counted here are over 600,000 distinct CDR3 sequences, around 20% occurring once; the ten biggest clones make up roughly 0.83%. Trimming pared 1 base from V and 0 bases from J, leaving 10 bases between. This CDR3 is built from 15 residues. The germline V gene encodes CDR1 SGHTA and CDR2 FQGNSA. This sample is part of a study of molecular identifiers for immune sequencing clone quantification. Study context: RNA, taken in replicates from about 20,000 or 100,000 naive CD8 cells, was split five ways, with four sequenced.

Study results and caveats: Beyond 20 RNA copies, clones held over 99% of effector molecules, compared with under 1% in naive cells. Among approximately 1 million naive cells, as was reported, spiked Jurkat TCR RNA from one cell was detectable.

The chain combines TRBV7-2 with TRBJ2-7; D not certain. Sequencing was carried out using naive CD8+ T cells from blood, with Jurkat cell RNA spiked in. Stated subset: FACS-sorted CD8+CD4-CCR7+CD45RA+ naive T cells. This clonotype originated in a human donor in good health. Some libraries in this study had Jurkat cell RNA spiked in. CDR3 sequence (DNA): TGTGCCAGCAGCTTAGAAGCCCTCGCCTCCTACGAGCAGTACTTC. Its protein is CASSLEALASYEQYF.